This note documents a single TCR beta chain sequence. This clonotype has more than one count but fewer than ten. No antigen is known for it. Per-base quality was not reported, and no clone a single base away is much larger than it. The sample originates from a study of early T cells in non-severe SARS-CoV-2 infection (dated by TCRdb to about 2021). With regard to the full study: Bulk RNA from unsorted whole blood was used for TCR sequencing, so alpha and beta chains could not be paired. The study at large found these results: VDJdb matching was skewed toward anti-spike CD8 responses and likely underestimated virus-specific expansions, missing private and CD4 specificities.

The study was a case-control design nested within a healthcare worker cohort in London, UK, with weekly nasopharyngeal swab PCR tests and blood sampling. Healthcare workers were recruited between 23 and 31 March 2020, during the week of the UK lockdown, and were followed weekly for up to about 15 weeks. Relative to germline, V is missing 7 bases and J is missing 2 bases, with 11 bases of the junction outside any gene match. CDR1 is given as SQVTM and CDR2 as ANQGSEA, both from the germline V gene. The CDR3, cysteine through phenylalanine, is 14 amino acids long. Just CDR3 DNA is preserved here, 42 bases in frame from base 1. The library was built by means of 5' RACE. The listed sequencing device is NextSeq 500. The TCR library protocol attached unique molecular identifiers to individual cDNA molecules to correct for sequencing error and PCR bias. Both TCR alpha and beta chains were sequenced, and tight co-correlation was observed between alpha and beta sequence abundances in each sample. The study's processing was this. Decombinator V4 was used to annotate the V gene, J gene and CDR3 of the TCR sequences. TCRs were defined as expanded if a significant change between any two time points was detected under a Poisson model with p below 0.0001. TCR abundances were normalised to the total number of TCRs sequenced per sample and were expressed as counts per million. TRAV1-2 paired with TRAJ12, TRAJ20 or TRAJ33 defined MAIT TCRs, while TRAV10 paired with TRAJ18 defined iNKT TCRs. VDJdb, accessed on 1 November 2021, was searched for TCRs annotated for CMV, EBV and SARS-CoV-2, and TCRs annotated for more than one antigen were excluded. TCRdb trimmed public reads at Q25 via fastp, called clones via MiXCR and kept in-frame beta chains. Entries that share a CDR3 protein sequence are merged under the most common genes and DNA. TCRdb's processing, not the authors', yielded these V and J calls. The sample yields 35,000 to 45,000 distinct CDR3 sequences; approximately 8% were counted once. The ten largest clones add up to around an eighth of the sample.

The V gene is TRBV29-1 and the J gene is TRBJ2-7; 7 middle bases align to TRBD1. Sequenced here: whole blood, sampled at baseline. This clonotype was sampled from an adult who was a healthcare worker with PCR-confirmed SARS-CoV-2 infection or an uninfected control (not recorded which). The DNA sequence follows: TGCAGCGCCTTGATGTCCGGGACAGCCTACGAGCAGTACTTC. Translation gives CSALMSGTAYEQYF.